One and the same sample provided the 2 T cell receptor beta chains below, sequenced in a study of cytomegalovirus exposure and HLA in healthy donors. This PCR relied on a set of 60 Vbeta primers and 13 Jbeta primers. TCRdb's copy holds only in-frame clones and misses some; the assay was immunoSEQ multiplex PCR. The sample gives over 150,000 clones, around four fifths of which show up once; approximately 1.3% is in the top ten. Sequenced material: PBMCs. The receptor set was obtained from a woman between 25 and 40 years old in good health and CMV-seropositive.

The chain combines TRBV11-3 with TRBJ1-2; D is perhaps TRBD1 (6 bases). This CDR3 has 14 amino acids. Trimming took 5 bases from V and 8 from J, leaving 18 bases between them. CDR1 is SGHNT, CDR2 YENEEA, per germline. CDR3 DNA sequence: TGTGCCAGCAGCCCTGGGGGGGGCACGTACGGCTACACCTTC. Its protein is CASSPGGGTYGYTF.

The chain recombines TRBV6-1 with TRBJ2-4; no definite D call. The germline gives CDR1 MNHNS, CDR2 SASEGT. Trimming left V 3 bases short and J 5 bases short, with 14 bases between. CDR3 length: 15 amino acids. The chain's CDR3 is CASSDLDETENIQYF. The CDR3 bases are TGTGCCAGCAGTGACCTAGACGAGACTGAAAACATTCAGTACTTC.